These 15 T cell receptor beta chains share one sample of origin, sequenced in a study of blood T cell repertoires in COVID-19. TCRdb's table, derived via immunoSEQ multiplex PCR, lists solely in-frame clones and lacks some. The data show tens of thousands of clones, 85% to 90% seen once. The material sequenced was peripheral blood. These receptor sequences come from a woman of 80 years or more in a cohort sampled during active or convalescent COVID-19.

The DNA of the CDR3 is TGCGCCAGCAGCCTGACGGGACAGCCTAACTATGGCTACACCTTC. Translation gives CASSLTGQPNYGYTF. The chain is built from TRBV5-1 and TRBJ1-2; the match to TRBD1 covers 7 bases. The germline CDR1 and CDR2 sequences are SGHRS and YFSETQ. CDR3 length equals 15 residues. The V segment lost 4 bases and the J segment 0 bases; nucleotides outside the gene matches: 6.

V usage is TRBV5-1 and J usage is TRBJ1-4, with TRBD1 identical over 8 bases. The CDR3 loop spans 16 amino acids. Germline lookup yields CDR1 SGHRS and CDR2 YFSETQ. Trimming cost V 4 bases and J 3 bases; bases outside gene matches: 8. The CDR3 DNA follows: TGCGCCAGCAGCATCCTAACAGGGGGTCCTAATGAAAAACTGTTTTTT. Protein: CASSILTGGPNEKLFF.

The chain recombines TRBV11-2 with TRBJ1-1; D is uncertain. The germline V gene encodes CDR1 SGHAT and CDR2 FQNNGV. V gave up 4 bases and J gave up 0 bases, with 12 bases separating them. The CDR3 runs to 15 residues. In DNA, the CDR3 is TGTGCCAGCAGCTACCCGACACTCATGAACACTGAAGCTTTCTTT. Protein sequence: CASSYPTLMNTEAFF.

The chain has TRBV11-3 and TRBJ2-5, with 8 positions matching TRBD2. Germline V gives CDR1 SGHNT, CDR2 YENEEA. V lost 1 base, J lost 5 bases, and 12 bases stayed unmatched. There are 17 residues in the CDR3. The CDR3 sequence: CASSLGGASGRGETQYF. The CDR3 DNA reads as TGTGCCAGCAGCTTAGGGGGGGCCAGCGGGAGAGGGGAGACCCAGTACTTC.

The chain recombines TRBV21-1 with TRBJ1-1. TRBV21-1 is described as a pseudogene. The CDR3 runs to 14 residues. CDR3 coding DNA: TGTGCCAGCAGCAAAGGGAGGCTCGGCACTGAAGCTTTCTTT. Translation gives CASSKGRLGTEAFF.

J is TRBJ1-5 and V is TRBV27, with a possible D match to TRBD1 (6 bases). V was pared by 1 base and J by 9 bases, with 25 bases between. The germline V gene has CDR1 MNHEY and CDR2 SMNVEV (reference sequence). CDR3 size: 18 residues. The CDR3 DNA reads as TGTGCCAGCAGTTTATTTGGGACACAGGGCTCCAGGAGAGGGCCCCAGCATTTT. Its translation is CASSLFGTQGSRRGPQHF.

This clone has just a few counts. The chain uses TRBV9 and TRBJ2-5; 9 bases align to TRBD2. V lost 0 bases and J lost 4; bases outside the gene matches: 7. The CDR3 extends over 16 amino acids. The germline V gene has CDR1 SGDLS and CDR2 YYNGEE. CDR3 nucleotides: TGTGCCAGCAGCGTAGGTGGTAGCGGGAGTTTAGAGACCCAGTACTTC. Encoded protein: CASSVGGSGSLETQYF. Full variable domain (outside the CDR3, taken from reference TRBV9 and TRBJ2-5): DSGVTQTPKHLITATGQRVTLRCSPRSGDLSVYWYQQSLDQGLQFLIQYYNGEERAKGNILERFSAQQFPDLHSELNLSSLELGDSALYFCASSVGGSGSLETQYFGPGTRLLVL.

The chain combines TRBV6-1 with TRBJ2-2; D gene uncertain. Germline assignment: CDR1 MNHNS and CDR2 SASEGT. The length of the CDR3 is 13 residues. V was clipped by 4 bases and J by 2 bases, with 5 bases between them. CDR3 in DNA: TGTGCCAGCAGTGGTTCTAACACCGGGGAGCTGTTTTTT. Amino acid sequence: CASSGSNTGELFF.

The chain couples TRBV28 to TRBJ1-4; D unclear. This CDR3 comprises 11 residues. CDR1 is MDHEN, CDR2 SYDVKM, per germline. V was clipped by 4 bases and J by 15 bases, with 12 bases between them. CDR3 loop: CASSWAYTVFF. The CDR3 coding sequence is TGTGCCAGCAGTTGGGCTTACACGGTGTTTTTT.

V is TRBV5-8 and J is TRBJ2-1, with D uncertain. CDR1 is SGHTS, CDR2 YDEGEE, per germline. This CDR3 region has 16 residues. The V end was cut by 0 bases, the J end by 4 bases, with 14 bases between. The CDR3 spells CASSLGGSVPYNEQFF. The DNA of the CDR3 is TGTGCCAGCAGCTTGGGAGGAAGTGTCCCATACAATGAGCAGTTCTTC.

CDR3 DNA sequence: TGCAGCGCCGAAGGGGTAGAGACCCAGTACTTC. Protein: CSAEGVETQYF. V and J are TRBV29-1 and TRBJ2-5; possible D gene TRBD1, 5 bases. CDR3 length: 11 amino acids. The germline gives CDR1 SQVTM, CDR2 ANQGSEA. V was trimmed by 7 bases and J by 4 bases, leaving 10 bases between them.

CDR3 in amino acids: CASRRQAGTEAFF. The CDR3 nucleotides are TGTGCCAGCAGACGACAGGCAGGCACTGAAGCTTTCTTT. The gene calls are TRBV12-3 or TRBV12-4 and TRBJ1-1; D perhaps matches TRBD1 (6 bases). This CDR3 is 13 amino acids long. Trimming removed 6 bases from V and 4 bases from J, with 12 bases in between.

V usage is TRBV9 and J usage is TRBJ2-5; TRBD1 agrees at 9 bases. The CDR3 contains 15 residues. CDR1 is SGDLS and CDR2 is YYNGEE in the germline V gene. The J segment lost 2 bases and the V segment lost 1 base, leaving 3 bases of the junction unmatched. The CDR3 protein is CASSVTGQGQETQYF. CDR3 nucleotides: TGTGCCAGCAGCGTAACAGGACAGGGGCAAGAGACCCAGTACTTC.

The genes are TRBV10-3 and TRBJ1-5, with no clear D. The CDR3 extends over 13 amino acids. V was pared by 7 bases and J by 5 bases, with 12 bases between. The germline gives CDR1 ENHRY, CDR2 SYGVKD. The CDR3 loop is CAITEDTYQPQHF. The CDR3 DNA follows: TGTGCCATCACCGAAGACACGTATCAGCCCCAGCATTTT.

V and J are TRBV21-1 and TRBJ2-3; the table's D call TRBD2 went unverified against the DNA. TRBV21-1 is recorded as a pseudogene. The CDR3 loop spans 15 amino acids. This chain's CDR3 is CASSKIPGTTDTQYF. CDR3 sequence (DNA): TGTGCCAGCAGCAAAATCCCGGGAACGACAGATACGCAGTATTTT.